The source of this T cell receptor beta chain is a study of CD8 T cells in ankylosing spondylitis. Germline CDR1 LNHDA, CDR2 SQIVND (reference sequence). Trimming removed 1 base from V and 6 bases from J; junction bases left unmatched: 4. CDR3 length: 15 amino acids. TCRdb re-called the 5' RACE reads with MiXCR, one entry per CDR3 protein. There are tens of thousands of distinct CDR3 sequences in the sample; 10% occur only once, and 16% lies in the top ten. About this clonotype itself: Its antigen is unknown.

Findings of the study overall: Disease-linked clones bore a CD8+ phenotype and were relatively rare in peripheral blood. Eight highly homologous variants formed a TCR beta motif that appeared characteristic of ankylosing spondylitis blood. Matched synovial fluid from ankylosing spondylitis patients was reported to be enriched for disease-linked clones.

This sequence joins TRBV19 and TRBJ2-1, with TRBD2 matching over 9 bases. The TCR sequence derives from a male donor with ankylosing spondylitis or in good health (not recorded which). Material for sequencing was blood, either unsorted or a sorted T cell fraction (not recorded which). CDR3 sequence: CASSIGPTSGNEQFF. The CDR3 region has the DNA TGTGCCAGTAGTATAGGCCCGACTAGCGGCAATGAGCAGTTCTTC.